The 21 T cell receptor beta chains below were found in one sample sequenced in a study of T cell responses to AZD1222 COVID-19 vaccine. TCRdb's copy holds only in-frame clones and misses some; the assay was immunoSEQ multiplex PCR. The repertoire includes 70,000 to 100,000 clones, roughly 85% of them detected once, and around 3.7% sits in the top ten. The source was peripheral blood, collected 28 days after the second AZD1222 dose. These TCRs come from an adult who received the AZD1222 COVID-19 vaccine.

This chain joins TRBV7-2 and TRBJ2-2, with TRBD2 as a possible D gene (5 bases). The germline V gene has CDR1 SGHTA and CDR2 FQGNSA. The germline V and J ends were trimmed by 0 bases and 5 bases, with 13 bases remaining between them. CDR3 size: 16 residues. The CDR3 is CASSLASSFSTGELFF. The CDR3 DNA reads TGTGCCAGCAGCTTAGCGTCTAGCTTTAGTACCGGGGAGCTGTTTTTT.

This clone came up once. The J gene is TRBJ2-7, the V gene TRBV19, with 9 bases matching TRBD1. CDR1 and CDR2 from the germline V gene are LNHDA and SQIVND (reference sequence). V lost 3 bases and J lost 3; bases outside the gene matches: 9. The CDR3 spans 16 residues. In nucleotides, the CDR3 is TGTGCCAGTAGTATGGGGTCGGGACAGGGCCTCTACGAGCAGTACTTC. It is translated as CASSMGSGQGLYEQYF.

The CDR3 sequence is CASSPTIRGDNEQFF. CDR3 in DNA: TGTGCCAGCAGCCCAACTATACGGGGGGACAATGAGCAGTTCTTC. This chain uses TRBV11-2 with TRBJ2-1, with 7 bases identical to TRBD2. J lost 5 bases, V lost 5 bases, and 9 bases had no gene match. Germline loops: CDR1 SGHAT, CDR2 FQNNGV. The CDR3 loop spans 15 amino acids.

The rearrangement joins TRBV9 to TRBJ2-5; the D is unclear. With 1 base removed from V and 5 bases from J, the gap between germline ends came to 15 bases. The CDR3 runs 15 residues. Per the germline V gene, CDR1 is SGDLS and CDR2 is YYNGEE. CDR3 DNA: TGTGCCAGCAGCGTATCAGGCAACCGGCTGGAGACCCAGTACTTC. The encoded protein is CASSVSGNRLETQYF.

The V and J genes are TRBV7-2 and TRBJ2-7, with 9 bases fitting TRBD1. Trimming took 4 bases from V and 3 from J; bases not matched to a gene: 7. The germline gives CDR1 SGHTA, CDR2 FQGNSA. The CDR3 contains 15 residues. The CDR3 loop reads CASSSPGTGIYEQYF. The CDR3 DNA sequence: TGTGCCAGCAGCTCACCTGGGACAGGGATCTACGAGCAGTACTTC.

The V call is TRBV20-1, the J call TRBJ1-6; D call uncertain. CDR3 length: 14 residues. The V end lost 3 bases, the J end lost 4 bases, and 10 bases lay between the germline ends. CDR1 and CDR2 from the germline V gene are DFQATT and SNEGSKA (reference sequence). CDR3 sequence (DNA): TGCAGTGCTAGTCCCCAGATTTATAATTCACCCCTCCACTTT. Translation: CSASPQIYNSPLHF.

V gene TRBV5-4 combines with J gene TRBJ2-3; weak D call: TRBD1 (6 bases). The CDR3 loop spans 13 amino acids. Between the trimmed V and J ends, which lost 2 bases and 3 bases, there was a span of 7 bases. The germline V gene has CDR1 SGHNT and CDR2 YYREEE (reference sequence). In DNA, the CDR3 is TGTGCCAGCAGCTTAACAGGGACAGATACGCAGTATTTT. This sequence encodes CASSLTGTDTQYF.

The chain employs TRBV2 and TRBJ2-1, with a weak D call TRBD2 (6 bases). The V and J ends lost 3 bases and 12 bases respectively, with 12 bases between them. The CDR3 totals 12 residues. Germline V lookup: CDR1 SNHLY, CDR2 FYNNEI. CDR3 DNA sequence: TGTGCCAGCAGTGAGGAGCAGGGAGGGCAGTTCTTC. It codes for CASSEEQGGQFF.

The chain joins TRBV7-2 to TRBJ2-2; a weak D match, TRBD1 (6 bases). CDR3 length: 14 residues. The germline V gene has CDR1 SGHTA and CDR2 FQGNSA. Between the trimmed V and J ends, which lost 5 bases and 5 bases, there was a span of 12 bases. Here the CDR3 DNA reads TGTGCCAGCAGCCCCCGGACAGTAACCGGGGAGCTGTTTTTT. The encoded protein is CASSPRTVTGELFF.

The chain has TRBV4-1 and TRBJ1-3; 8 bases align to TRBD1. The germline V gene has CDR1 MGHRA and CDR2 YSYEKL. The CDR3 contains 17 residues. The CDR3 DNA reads TGCCCCACCCGCCGACAGGGGCTAGCCCTTTCTGGAAACACCATATATTTT. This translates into CPTRRQGLALSGNTIYF.

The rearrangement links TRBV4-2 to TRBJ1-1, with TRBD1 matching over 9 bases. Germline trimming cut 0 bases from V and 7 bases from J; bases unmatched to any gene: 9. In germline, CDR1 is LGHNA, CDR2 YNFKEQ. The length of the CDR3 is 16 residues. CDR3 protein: CASSQDPGQGIYEAFF. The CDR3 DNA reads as TGTGCCAGCAGCCAAGATCCAGGACAGGGGATTTATGAAGCTTTCTTT.

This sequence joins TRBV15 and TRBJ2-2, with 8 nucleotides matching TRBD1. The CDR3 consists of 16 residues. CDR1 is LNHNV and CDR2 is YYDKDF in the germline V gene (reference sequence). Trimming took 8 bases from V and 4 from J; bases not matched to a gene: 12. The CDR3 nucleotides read TGTGCCACCGGAGTTCTCAAACAGGGGGTCACCGGGGAGCTGTTTTTT. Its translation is CATGVLKQGVTGELFF.

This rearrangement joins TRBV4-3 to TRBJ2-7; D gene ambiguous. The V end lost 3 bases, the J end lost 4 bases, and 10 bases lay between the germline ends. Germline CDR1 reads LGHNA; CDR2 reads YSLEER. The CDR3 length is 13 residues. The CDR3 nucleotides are TGCGCCAGCAGCCAGTCACTGGTATACGAGCAGTACTTC. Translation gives CASSQSLVYEQYF.

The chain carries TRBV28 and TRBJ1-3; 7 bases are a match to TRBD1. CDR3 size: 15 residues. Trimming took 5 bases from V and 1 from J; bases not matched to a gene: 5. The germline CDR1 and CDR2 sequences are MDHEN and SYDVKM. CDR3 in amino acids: CASSPGQFSGNTIYF. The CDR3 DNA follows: TGTGCCAGCAGTCCGGGACAGTTTTCTGGAAACACCATATATTTT.

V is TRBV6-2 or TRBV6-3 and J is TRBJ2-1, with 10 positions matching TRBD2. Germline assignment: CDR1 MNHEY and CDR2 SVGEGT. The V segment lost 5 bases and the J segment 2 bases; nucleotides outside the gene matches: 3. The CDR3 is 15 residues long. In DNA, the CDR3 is TGTGCCAGCAGTCTAGCGGGAGAGACCTACAATGAGCAGTTCTTC. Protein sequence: CASSLAGETYNEQFF.

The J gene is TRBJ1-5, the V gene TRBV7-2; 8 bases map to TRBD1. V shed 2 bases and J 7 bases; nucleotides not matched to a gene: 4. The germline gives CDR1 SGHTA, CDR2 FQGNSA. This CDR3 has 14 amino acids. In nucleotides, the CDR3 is TGTGCCAGCAGCTTACAGGGGGCCGGCCAGCCCCAGCATTTT. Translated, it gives CASSLQGAGQPQHF.

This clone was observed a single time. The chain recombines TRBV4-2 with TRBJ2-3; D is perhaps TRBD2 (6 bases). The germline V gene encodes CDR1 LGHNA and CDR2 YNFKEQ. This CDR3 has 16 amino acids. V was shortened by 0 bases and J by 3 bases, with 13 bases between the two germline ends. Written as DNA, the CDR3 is TGTGCCAGCAGCCAAGATGCCCCGGGAGAGACAGATACGCAGTATTTT. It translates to CASSQDAPGETDTQYF.

The CDR3 sequence: CASSSRQGREQYF. For the CDR3, the DNA is TGTGCCAGCAGCTCAAGACAGGGTCGCGAGCAGTACTTC. The chain couples TRBV7-3 to TRBJ2-7, with 7 positions matching TRBD1. The CDR3 is 13 amino acids. CDR1 and CDR2 (germline): SGHTA, FQGTGA. Germline trimming cut 4 bases from V and 6 bases from J; bases unmatched to any gene: 6.

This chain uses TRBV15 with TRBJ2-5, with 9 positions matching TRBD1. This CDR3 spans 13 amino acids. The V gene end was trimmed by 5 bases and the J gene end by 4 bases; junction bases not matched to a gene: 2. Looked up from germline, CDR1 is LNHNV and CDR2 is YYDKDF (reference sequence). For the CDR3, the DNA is TGTGCCACCAGCGGACAGGGGAGAGAGACCCAGTACTTC. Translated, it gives CATSGQGRETQYF. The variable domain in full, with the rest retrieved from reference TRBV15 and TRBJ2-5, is DAMVIQNPRYQVTQFGKPVTLSCSQTLNHNVMYWYQQKSSQAPKLLFHYYDKDFNNEADTPDNFQSRRPNTSFCFLDIRSPGLGDTAMYLCATSGQGRETQYFGPGTRLLVL.

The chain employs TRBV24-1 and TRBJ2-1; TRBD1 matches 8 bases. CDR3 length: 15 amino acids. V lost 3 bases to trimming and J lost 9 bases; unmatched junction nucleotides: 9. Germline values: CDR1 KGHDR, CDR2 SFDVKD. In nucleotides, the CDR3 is TGTGCCACCAGTGATCCGGGACAGGCCCACCTTGAGCAGTTCTTC. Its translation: CATSDPGQAHLEQFF.

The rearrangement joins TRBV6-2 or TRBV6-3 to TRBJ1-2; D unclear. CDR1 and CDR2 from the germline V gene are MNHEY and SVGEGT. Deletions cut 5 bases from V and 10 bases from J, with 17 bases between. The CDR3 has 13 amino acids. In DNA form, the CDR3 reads TGTGCCAGCAGTCCGACCGGGAGTCGGGTCTACACCTTC. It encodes CASSPTGSRVYTF.